This entry describes one T cell receptor beta chain. Its antigen remains unknown. TCRdb's table, derived via immunoSEQ multiplex PCR, lists solely in-frame clones and lacks some. This table holds 85,000 to 100,000 clones, roughly nine tenths found once. These data belong to a study of T cell responses to AZD1222 COVID-19 vaccine. The CDR3 extends over 15 amino acids. After removal of 3 bases from V and 3 bases from J, the junction contained 4 bases not matched to a gene. The V gene's germline CDR1 is MNHEY and CDR2 SVGEGT. General study findings and limits: The donor group comprised mostly white British people and more females; the analysis possibly underestimated clonal diversity. Unmutated variant regions are reportedly targeted by nearly half of spike-specific TCRs.

The J gene is TRBJ2-3, the V gene TRBV6-2 or TRBV6-3; 9 bases are a match to TRBD2. Sequences were derived from peripheral blood, sampled 28 days after the second AZD1222 dose. The sequence was obtained from an adult who received the AZD1222 COVID-19 vaccine. The CDR3 protein is CASSYRLAGTDTQYF. Written as DNA, the CDR3 is TGTGCCAGCAGTTATCGCCTAGCGGGGACAGATACGCAGTATTTT.